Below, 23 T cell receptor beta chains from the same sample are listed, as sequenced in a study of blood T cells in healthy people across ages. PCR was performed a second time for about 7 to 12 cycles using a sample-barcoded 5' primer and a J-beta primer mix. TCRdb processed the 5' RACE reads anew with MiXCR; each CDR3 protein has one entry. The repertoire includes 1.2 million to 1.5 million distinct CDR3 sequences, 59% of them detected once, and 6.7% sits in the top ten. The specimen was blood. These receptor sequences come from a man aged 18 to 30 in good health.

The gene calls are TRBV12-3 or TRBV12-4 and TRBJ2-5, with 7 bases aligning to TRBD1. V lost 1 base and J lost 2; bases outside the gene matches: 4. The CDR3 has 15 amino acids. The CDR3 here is CASSLGSGGQETQYF. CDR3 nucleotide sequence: TGTGCCAGCAGTTTAGGGTCAGGGGGACAAGAGACCCAGTACTTC.

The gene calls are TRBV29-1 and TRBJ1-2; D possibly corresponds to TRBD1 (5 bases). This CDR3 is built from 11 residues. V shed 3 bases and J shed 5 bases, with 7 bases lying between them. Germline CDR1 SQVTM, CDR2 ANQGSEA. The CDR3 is CSVDRQYGYTF. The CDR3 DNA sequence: TGCAGCGTTGACAGACAGTATGGCTACACCTTC. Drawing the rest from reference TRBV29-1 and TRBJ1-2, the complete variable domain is SAVISQKPSRDICQRGTSLTIQCQVDSQVTMMFWYRQQPGQSLTLIATANQGSEATYESGFVIDKFPISRPNLTFSTLTVSNMSPEDSSIYLCSVDRQYGYTFGSGTRLTVV.

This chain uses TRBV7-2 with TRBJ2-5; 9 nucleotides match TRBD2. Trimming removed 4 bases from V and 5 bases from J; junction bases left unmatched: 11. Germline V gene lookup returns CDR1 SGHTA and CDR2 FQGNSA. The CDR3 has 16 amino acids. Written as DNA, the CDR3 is TGTGCCAGCAGCTCTAGCGGGGCCCTAATAGGGGAGACCCAGTACTTC. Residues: CASSSSGALIGETQYF.

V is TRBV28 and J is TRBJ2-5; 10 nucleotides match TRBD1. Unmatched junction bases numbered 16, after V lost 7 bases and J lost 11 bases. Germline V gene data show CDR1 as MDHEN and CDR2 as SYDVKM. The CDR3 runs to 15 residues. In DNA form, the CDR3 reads TGTGCCAGCACCCTGGACAGGGGGGTTTACAATGAGCAGTACTTC. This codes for CASTLDRGVYNEQYF.

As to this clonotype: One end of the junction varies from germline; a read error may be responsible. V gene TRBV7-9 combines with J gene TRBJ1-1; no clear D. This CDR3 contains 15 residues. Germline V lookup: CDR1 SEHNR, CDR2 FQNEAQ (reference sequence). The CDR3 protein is CTSSLSTGLNTEAFF. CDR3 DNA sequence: TGTACCAGCAGCCTTAGTACGGGTCTGAACACTGAAGCTTTCTTT.

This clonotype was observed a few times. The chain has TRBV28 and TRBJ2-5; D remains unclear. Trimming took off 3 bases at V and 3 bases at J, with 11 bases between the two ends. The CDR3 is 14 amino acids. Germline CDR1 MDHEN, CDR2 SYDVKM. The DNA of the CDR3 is TGTGCCAGCAGTTTCGGCAGGCGTGAAGAGACCCAGTACTTC. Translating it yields CASSFGRREETQYF.

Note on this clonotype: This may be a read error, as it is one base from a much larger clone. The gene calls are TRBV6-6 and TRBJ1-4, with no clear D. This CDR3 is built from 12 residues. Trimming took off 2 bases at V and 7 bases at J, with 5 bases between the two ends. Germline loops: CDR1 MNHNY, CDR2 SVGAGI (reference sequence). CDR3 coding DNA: TGTGCCAGCAGTTACGGAGCTGAAAAACTGTTTTTT. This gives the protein CASSYGAEKLFF.

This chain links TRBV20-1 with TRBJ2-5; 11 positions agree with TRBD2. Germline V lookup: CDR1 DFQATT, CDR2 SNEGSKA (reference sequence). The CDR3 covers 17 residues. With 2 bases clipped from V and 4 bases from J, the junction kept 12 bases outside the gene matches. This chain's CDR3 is CSARSLAGGWVGETQYF. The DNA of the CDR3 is TGCAGTGCTAGATCCCTAGCGGGAGGATGGGTGGGAGAGACCCAGTACTTC.

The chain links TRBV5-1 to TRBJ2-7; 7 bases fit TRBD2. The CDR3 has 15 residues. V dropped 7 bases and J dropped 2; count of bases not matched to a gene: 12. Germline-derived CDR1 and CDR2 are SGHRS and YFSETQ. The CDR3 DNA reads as TGCGCCAGCGCCATCGGTACTAGCGCTACCTACGAGCAGTACTTC. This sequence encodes CASAIGTSATYEQYF. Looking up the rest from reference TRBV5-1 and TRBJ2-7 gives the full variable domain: KAGVTQTPRYLIKTRGQQVTLSCSPISGHRSVSWYQQTPGQGLQFLFEYFSETQRNKGNFPGRFSGRQFSNSRSEMNVSTLELGDSALYLCASAIGTSATYEQYFGPGTRLTVT.

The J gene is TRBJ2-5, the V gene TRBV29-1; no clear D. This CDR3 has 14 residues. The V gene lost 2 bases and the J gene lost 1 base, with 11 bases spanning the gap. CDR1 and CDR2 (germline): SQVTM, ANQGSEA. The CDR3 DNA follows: TGCAGCGTTGAATGGGTGGCAGTCCAAGAGACCCAGTACTTC. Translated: CSVEWVAVQETQYF. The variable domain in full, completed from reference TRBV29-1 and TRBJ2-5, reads SAVISQKPSRDICQRGTSLTIQCQVDSQVTMMFWYRQQPGQSLTLIATANQGSEATYESGFVIDKFPISRPNLTFSTLTVSNMSPEDSSIYLCSVEWVAVQETQYFGPGTRLLVL.

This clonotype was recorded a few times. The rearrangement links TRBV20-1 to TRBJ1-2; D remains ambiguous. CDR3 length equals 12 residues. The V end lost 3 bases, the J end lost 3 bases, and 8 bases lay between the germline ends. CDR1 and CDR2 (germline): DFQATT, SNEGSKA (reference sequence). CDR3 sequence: CSASIVDYGYTF. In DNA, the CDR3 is TGCAGTGCTAGTATTGTCGACTATGGCTACACCTTC.

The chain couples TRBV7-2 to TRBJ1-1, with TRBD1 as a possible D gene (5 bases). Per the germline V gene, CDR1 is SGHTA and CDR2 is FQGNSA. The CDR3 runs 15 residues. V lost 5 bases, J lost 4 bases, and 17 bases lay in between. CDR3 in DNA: TGTGCCAGCAGCCTAGAGGCGGGGGGAGTCACTGAAGCTTTCTTT. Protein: CASSLEAGGVTEAFF.

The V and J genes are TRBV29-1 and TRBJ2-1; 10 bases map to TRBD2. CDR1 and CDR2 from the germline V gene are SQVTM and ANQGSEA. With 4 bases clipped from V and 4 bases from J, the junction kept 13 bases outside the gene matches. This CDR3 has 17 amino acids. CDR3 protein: CSVAGLAGAPTYNEQFF. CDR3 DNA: TGCAGCGTTGCGGGGCTAGCGGGAGCACCGACTTACAATGAGCAGTTCTTC.

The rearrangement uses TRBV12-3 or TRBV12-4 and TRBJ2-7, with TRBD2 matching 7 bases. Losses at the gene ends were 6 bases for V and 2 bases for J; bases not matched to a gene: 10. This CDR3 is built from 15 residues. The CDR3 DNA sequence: TGTGCCAGCAGCCCCAGGGAGGCGGGAGCCTACGAGCAGTACTTC. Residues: CASSPREAGAYEQYF.

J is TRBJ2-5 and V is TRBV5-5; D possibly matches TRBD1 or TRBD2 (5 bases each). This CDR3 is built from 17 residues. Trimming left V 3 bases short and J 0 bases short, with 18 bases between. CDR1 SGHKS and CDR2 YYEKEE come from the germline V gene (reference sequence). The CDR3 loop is CASSSTGTWTYQETQYF. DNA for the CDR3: TGTGCCAGCAGCTCAACCGGGACCTGGACGTACCAAGAGACCCAGTACTTC. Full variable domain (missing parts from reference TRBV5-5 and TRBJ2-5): DAGVTQSPTHLIKTRGQQVTLRCSPISGHKSVSWYQQVLGQGPQFIFQYYEKEERGRGNFPDRFSARQFPNYSSELNVNALLLGDSALYLCASSSTGTWTYQETQYFGPGTRLLVL.

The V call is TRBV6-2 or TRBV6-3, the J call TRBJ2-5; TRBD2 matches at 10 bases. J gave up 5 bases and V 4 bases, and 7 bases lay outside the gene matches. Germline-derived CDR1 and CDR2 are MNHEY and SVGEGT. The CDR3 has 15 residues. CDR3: CASSSGGLARETQYF. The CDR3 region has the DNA TGTGCCAGCAGTTCCGGGGGACTAGCGAGGGAGACCCAGTACTTC.

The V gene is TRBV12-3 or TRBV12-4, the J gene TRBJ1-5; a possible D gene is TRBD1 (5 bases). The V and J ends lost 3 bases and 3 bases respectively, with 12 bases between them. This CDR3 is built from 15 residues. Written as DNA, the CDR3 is TGTGCCAGCAGTTTGCGGGGGGGGAACAATCAGCCCCAGCATTTT. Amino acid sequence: CASSLRGGNNQPQHF.

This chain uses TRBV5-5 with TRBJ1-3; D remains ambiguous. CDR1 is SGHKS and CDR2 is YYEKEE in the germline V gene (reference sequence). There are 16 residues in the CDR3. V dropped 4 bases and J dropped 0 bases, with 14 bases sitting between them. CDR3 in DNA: TGTGCCAGCAGCCCTTGGCAGCGGTACTCTGGAAACACCATATATTTT. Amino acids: CASSPWQRYSGNTIYF.

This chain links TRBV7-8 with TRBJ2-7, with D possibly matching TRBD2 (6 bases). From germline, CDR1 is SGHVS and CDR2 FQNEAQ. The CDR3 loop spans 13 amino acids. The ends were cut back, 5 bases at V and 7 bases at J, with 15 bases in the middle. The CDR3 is CASSPGRLEEQYF. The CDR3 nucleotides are TGTGCCAGCAGCCCAGGGAGGCTGGAAGAGCAGTACTTC.

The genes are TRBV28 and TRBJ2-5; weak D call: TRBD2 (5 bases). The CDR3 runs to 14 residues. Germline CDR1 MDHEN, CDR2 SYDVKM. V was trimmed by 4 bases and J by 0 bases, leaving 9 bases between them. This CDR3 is CASSSAVYQETQYF. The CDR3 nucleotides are TGTGCCAGCAGTTCAGCGGTATACCAAGAGACCCAGTACTTC.

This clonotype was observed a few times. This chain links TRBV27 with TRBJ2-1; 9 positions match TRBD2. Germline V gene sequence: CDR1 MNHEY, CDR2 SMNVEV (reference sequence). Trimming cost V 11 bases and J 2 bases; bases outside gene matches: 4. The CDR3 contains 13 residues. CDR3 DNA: TGTGCCTCGGCTAGCGGGGCCTACAATGAGCAGTTCTTC. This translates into CASASGAYNEQFF.

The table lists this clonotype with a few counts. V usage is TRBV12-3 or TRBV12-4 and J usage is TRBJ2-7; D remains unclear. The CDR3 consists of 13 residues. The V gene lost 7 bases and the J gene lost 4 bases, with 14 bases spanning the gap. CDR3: CASTSANRYEQYF. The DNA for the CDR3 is TGTGCCAGCACTTCGGCCAATCGGTACGAGCAGTACTTC.

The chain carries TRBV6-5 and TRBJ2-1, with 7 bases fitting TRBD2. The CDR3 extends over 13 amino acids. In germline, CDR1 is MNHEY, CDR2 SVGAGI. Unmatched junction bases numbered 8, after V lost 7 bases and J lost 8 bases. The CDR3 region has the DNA TGTGCCAGCACGGGGGGAATTGGAGATGAGCAGTTCTTC. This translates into CASTGGIGDEQFF.